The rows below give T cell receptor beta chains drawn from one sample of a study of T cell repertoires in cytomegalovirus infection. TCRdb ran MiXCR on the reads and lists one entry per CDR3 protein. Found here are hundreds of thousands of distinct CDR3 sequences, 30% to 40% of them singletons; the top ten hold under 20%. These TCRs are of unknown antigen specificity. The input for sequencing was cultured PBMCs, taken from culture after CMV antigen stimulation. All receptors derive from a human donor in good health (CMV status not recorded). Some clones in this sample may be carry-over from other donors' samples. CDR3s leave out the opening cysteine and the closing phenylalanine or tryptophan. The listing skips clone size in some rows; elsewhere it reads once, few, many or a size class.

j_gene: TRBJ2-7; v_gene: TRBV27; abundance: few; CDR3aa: ASSPPAGDRYYEQY
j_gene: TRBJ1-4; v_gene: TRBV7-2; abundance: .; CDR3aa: ASSLTIATNEKLF
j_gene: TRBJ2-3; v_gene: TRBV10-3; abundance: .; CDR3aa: AIKRPGSHNTDTQY
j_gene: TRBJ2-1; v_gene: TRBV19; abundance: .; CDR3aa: ASSVRYRNEQF
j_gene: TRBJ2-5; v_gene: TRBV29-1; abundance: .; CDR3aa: SVGSGETQY
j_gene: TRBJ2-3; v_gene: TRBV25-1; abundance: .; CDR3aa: ASSEKFGTSGEDTQY
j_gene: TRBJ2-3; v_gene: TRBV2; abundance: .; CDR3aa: ASSEGLAGVTDTQY
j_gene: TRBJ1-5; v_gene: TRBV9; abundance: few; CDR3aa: ASSRTGAFNQPQH
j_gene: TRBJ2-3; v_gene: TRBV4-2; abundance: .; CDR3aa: ASSRDRGIDTQY
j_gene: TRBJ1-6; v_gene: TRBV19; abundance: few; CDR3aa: ASSMWGSDSPLH
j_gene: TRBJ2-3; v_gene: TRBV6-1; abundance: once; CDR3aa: DSSEQGDTQY
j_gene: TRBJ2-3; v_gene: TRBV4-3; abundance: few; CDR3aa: ASSQEQGYPDTQY
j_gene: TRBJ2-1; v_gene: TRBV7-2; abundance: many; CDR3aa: ASSPGLTIKQF
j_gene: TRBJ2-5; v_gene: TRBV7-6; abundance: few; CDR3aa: ASSAGTGEVLGETQY